This TCR beta chain was obtained from a study of blood T cells in healthy people across ages. About the research overall: Template-switching capture recovered about one barcoded beta molecule per two T cells.

The use of a sample-barcoded 5' primer and a J-beta primer mix characterized a second PCR of 7 to 11 cycles. A template-switch adaptor with 12 random nucleotides tagged each cDNA molecule. TCRdb passed the 5' RACE reads through MiXCR, listing each CDR3 protein once. The table lists hundreds of thousands of distinct CDR3 sequences, more than 40% of them singletons. Germline V gene lookup returns CDR1 MNHEY and CDR2 SMNVEV (reference sequence). CDR3 length: 15 amino acids. V lost 6 bases and J 1 base, leaving 15 bases between the germline ends. The material sequenced was blood. The chain has TRBV27 and TRBJ1-1, with D uncertain. The TCR sequence derives from a woman between 55 and 75 years old in good health. The CDR3 loop is CASSPAGSRNTEAFF. CDR3 bases: TGTGCCAGCAGCCCGGCGGGTTCAAGGAACACTGAAGCTTTCTTT.